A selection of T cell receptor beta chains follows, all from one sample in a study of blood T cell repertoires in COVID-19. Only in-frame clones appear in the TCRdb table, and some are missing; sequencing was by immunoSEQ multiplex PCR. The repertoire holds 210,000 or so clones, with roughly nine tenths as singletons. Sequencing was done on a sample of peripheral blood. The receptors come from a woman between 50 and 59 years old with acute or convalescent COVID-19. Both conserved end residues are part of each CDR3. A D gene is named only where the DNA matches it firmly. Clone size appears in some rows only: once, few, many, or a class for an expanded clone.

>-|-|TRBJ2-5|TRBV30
CAWSVIEEGTQYF
TGTGCCTGGAGTGTAATCGAAGAGGGGACCCAGTACTTC
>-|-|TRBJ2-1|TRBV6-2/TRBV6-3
CASSIPRGGLNEQFF
TGTGCCAGCAGTATACCCCGGGGTGGGTTGAATGAGCAGTTCTTC
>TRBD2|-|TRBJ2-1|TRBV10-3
CAISEGTSGGVRSSYNEQFF
TGTGCCATCAGTGAGGGGACTAGCGGGGGGGTAAGGTCATCCTACAATGAGCAGTTCTTC
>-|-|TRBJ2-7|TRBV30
CAWSLSLRVGEQYF
TGTGCCTGGAGTTTATCCCTACGGGTTGGCGAGCAGTACTTC
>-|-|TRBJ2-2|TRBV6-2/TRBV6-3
CASSWAGLPGELFF
TGTGCCAGCAGTTGGGCGGGCCTTCCCGGGGAGCTGTTTTTT
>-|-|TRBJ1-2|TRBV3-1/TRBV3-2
CASSQEGQLAF
TGTGCCAGCAGCCAAGAGGGGCAGTTGGCCTTC
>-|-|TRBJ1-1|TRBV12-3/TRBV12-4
CASRPGPTEAFF
TGTGCCAGCAGGCCAGGCCCCACTGAAGCTTTCTTT
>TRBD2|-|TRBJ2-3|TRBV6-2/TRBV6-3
CASSGGGMDTQYF
TGTGCCAGCAGTGGGGGAGGGATGGATACGCAGTATTTT
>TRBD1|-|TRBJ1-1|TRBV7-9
CASSSQGGVVNTEAFF
TGTGCCAGCAGTTCCCAAGGGGGCGTAGTGAACACTGAAGCTTTCTTT
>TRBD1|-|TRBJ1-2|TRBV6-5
CASSYRTGFGYGYTF
TGTGCCAGCAGTTACCGGACAGGGTTCGGCTATGGCTACACCTTC
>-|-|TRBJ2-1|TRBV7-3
CASSPRRGQANNEQFF
TGTGCCAGCAGCCCCCGCCGGGGACAAGCAAACAATGAGCAGTTCTTC
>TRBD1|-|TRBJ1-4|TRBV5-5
CASSFLDRVRRGNEKLFF
TGTGCCAGCAGCTTCTTGGACAGGGTGAGGAGGGGTAATGAAAAACTGTTTTTT
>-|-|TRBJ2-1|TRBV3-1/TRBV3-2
CASSQGGLVSSYNEQFF
TGTGCCAGCAGCCAAGGCGGACTTGTAAGCTCCTACAATGAGCAGTTCTTC
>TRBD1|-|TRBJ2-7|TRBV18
CASSKGSQQGAYEQYF
TGTGCCAGCTCGAAGGGGAGTCAACAGGGGGCCTACGAGCAGTACTTC
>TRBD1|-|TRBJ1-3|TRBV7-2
CASSLVQGGGNTIYF
TGTGCCAGCAGCTTGGTGCAAGGGGGCGGAAACACCATATATTTT
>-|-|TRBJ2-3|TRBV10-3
CAISESPEGAQYF
TGTGCCATCAGTGAGTCCCCCGAAGGAGCGCAGTATTTT
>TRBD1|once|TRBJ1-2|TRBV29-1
CSVERQGSYGYTF
TGCAGCGTTGAGCGACAGGGATCCTATGGCTACACCTTC
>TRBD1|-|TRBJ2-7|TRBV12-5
CASGLAGTGSHEQYF
TGTGCTAGTGGTTTGGCCGGGACAGGGTCCCACGAGCAGTACTTC
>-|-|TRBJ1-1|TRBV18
CASSPQGGEAFF
TGTGCCAGCTCACCACAGGGAGGTGAAGCTTTCTTT
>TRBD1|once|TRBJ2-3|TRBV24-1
CATSDSGTGRTDTQYF
TGTGCCACCAGTGATTCCGGGACAGGGCGCACAGATACGCAGTATTTT
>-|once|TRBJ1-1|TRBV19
CASSPARGNTEAFF
TGTGCCAGTAGTCCCGCTAGGGGTAACACTGAAGCTTTCTTT
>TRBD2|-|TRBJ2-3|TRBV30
CAWSAGGADTQYF
TGTGCCTGGAGTGCGGGAGGCGCAGATACGCAGTATTTT
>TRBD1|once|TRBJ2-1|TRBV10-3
CAISESGQGAGNEQFF
TGTGCCATCAGTGAGTCGGGACAGGGGGCCGGGAATGAGCAGTTCTTC
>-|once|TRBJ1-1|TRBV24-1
CATSDSRGMNTEAFF
TGTGCCACCAGTGATTCCAGGGGAATGAACACTGAAGCTTTCTTT
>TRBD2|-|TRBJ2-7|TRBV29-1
CSVLVAGVPSYEQYF
TGCAGCGTTCTCGTAGCGGGAGTCCCCTCCTACGAGCAGTACTTC
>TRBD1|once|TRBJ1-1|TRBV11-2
CASSSRTGGKAEAFF
TGTGCCAGCAGCTCCCGGACAGGGGGAAAGGCTGAAGCTTTCTTT
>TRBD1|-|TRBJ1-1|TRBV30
CAWSPGQGGSTEAFF
TGTGCCTGGAGCCCAGGACAGGGAGGGAGTACTGAAGCTTTCTTT
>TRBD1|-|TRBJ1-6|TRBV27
CASSPGQGYNSPLHF
TGTGCCAGCAGTCCTGGACAGGGTTATAATTCACCCCTCCACTTT
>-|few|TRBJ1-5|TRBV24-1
CATSGTRGRDGSQPQHF
TGTGCCACCAGTGGCACCAGGGGAAGGGACGGATCTCAGCCCCAGCATTTT
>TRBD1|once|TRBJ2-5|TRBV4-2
CASSRLGQGVETQYF
TGTGCCAGCAGCCGGCTGGGACAGGGGGTAGAGACCCAGTACTTC
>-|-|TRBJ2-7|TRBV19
CASSSSGGPRNEQYF
TGTGCCAGTAGTTCTTCCGGAGGGCCGAGAAACGAGCAGTACTTC
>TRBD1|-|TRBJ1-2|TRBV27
CASSLSRGSVYGYTF
TGTGCCAGCAGTTTAAGCAGGGGGTCGGTCTATGGCTACACCTTC
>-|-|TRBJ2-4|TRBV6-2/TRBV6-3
CASSYDIQGPSRNIQYF
TGTGCCAGCAGTTATGACATCCAGGGGCCTAGTCGGAACATTCAGTACTTC
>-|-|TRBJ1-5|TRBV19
CASSIVPYSNQPQHF
TGTGCCAGTAGCATAGTTCCCTATAGCAATCAGCCCCAGCATTTT
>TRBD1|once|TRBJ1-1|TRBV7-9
CASEKRGQLTTEAFF
TGTGCCAGCGAAAAGAGGGGACAGCTCACCACTGAAGCTTTCTTT
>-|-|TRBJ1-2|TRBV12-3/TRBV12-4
CASRSGANYGYTF
TGTGCCAGCCGGTCGGGAGCTAACTATGGCTACACCTTC
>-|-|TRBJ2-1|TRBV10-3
CAIRAGGQDEQFF
TGTGCCATCAGGGCTGGGGGCCAGGATGAGCAGTTCTTC
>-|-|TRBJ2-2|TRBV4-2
CASSQDTSPIEGELFF
TGTGCCAGCAGCCAAGATACTAGCCCAATAGAAGGGGAGCTGTTTTTT
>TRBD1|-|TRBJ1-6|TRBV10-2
CASRGKGASNSPLHF
TGCGCCAGCAGGGGGAAGGGGGCTTCTAATTCACCCCTCCACTTT
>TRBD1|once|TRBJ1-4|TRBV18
CASSPPSQGGEKLFF
TGTGCCAGCTCACCGCCGTCACAGGGGGGTGAAAAACTGTTTTTT
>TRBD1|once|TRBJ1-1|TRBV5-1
CASSLEGRTGRGVTEAFF
TGCGCCAGCAGCTTGGAGGGGCGGACAGGTCGGGGCGTCACTGAAGCTTTCTTT
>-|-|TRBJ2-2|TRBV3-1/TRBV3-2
CASSQVTGNTGELFF
TGTGCCAGCAGCCAAGTAACAGGGAACACCGGGGAGCTGTTTTTT
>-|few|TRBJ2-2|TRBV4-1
CASSQAGGPGELFF
TGCGCCAGCAGCCAAGCCGGGGGGCCCGGGGAGCTGTTTTTT
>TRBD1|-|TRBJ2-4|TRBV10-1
CASSAQGAGGNIQYF
TGCGCCAGCAGTGCTCAGGGGGCCGGGGGAAACATTCAGTACTTC
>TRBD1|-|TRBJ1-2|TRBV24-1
CATSRQGISGYTF
TGTGCCACCAGTCGACAGGGGATATCTGGCTACACCTTC
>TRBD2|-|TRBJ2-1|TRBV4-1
CASSQDNGGGQQFF
TGCGCCAGCAGCCAAGATAACGGGGGGGGGCAGCAGTTCTTC
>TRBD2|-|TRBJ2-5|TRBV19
CASAGDVGLAGETETQYF
TGTGCCAGTGCAGGGGACGTGGGACTAGCGGGAGAGACGGAGACCCAGTACTTC
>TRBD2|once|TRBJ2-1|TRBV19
CASKPSSGVYNEQFF
TGTGCCAGTAAGCCCTCTAGCGGGGTCTACAATGAGCAGTTCTTC
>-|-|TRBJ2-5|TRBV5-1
CASSLGTPRETQYF
TGCGCCAGCAGCTTGGGAACCCCCAGGGAGACCCAGTACTTC
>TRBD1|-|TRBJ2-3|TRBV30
CAWQRTGAKDTQYF
TGTGCCTGGCAAAGGACAGGGGCTAAAGATACGCAGTATTTT
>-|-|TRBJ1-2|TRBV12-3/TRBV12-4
CASSPGISYGYTF
TGTGCCAGCAGTCCCGGGATCTCCTATGGCTACACCTTC
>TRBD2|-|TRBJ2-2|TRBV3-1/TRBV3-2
CASSRGGRFTGELFF
TGTGCCAGCAGCCGTGGCGGGAGGTTCACCGGGGAGCTGTTTTTT
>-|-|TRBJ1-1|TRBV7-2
CAIGQEAFF
TGTGCCATAGGACAGGAAGCTTTCTTT
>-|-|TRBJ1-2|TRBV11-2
CASSYPGGYTF
TGTGCCAGCAGCTACCCCGGTGGCTACACCTTC
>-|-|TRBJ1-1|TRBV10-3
CAISGRTVTEAFF
TGTGCCATCAGTGGCCGGACAGTCACTGAAGCTTTCTTT
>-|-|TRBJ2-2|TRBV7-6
CASSLRQTLGELFF
TGTGCCAGCAGCTTACGACAGACCCTGGGGGAGCTGTTTTTT
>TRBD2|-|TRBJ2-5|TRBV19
CASSMGTRGQETQYF
TGTGCCAGTAGTATGGGGACTAGAGGACAAGAGACCCAGTACTTC
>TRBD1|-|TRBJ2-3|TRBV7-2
CASSLAGQGGTDTQYF
TGTGCCAGCAGCCTGGCGGGACAGGGTGGGACAGATACGCAGTATTTT
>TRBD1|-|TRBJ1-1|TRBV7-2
CASSLDRAIEAFF
TGTGCCAGCAGCCTTGACAGGGCCATTGAAGCTTTCTTT
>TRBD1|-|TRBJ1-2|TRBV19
CASGRDSTYTF
TGTGCCAGTGGCCGGGACAGCACCTACACCTTC